The clone carrying this TCR beta chain is medium-sized within its sample. The record originates from a study of sequential checkpoint blockade in melanoma. About the research overall: Both treatment sequences were followed by maintenance nivolumab.

Described treatment: randomized to nivolumab then ipilimumab (arm A) or the reverse (arm B). The CDR3 totals 15 residues. Germline lookup yields CDR1 SEHNR and CDR2 FQNEAQ (reference sequence). V shed 5 bases and J 6 bases; nucleotides not matched to a gene: 12. Here immunoSEQ multiplex PCR was the method, and the copy in TCRdb shows in-frame clones only, minus some. The repertoire consists of about 29,000 clones, with roughly 81% occurring once and the leading ten covering over 20%. The clonotype originates from a human donor with melanoma. Source: CD8+ T cells sorted from blood (inferred from file names), taken from a patient given nivolumab and ipilimumab in sequence. The genes are TRBV7-9 and TRBJ1-1; 7 nucleotides align to TRBD1. The CDR3 DNA reads as TGTGCCAGCAGCCCCTTACAGGGGCCCCGAGCTGAAGCTTTCTTT. Translated, it gives CASSPLQGPRAEAFF. The full variable domain, completed using reference TRBV7-9 and TRBJ1-1, is DTGVSQNPRHKITKRGQNVTFRCDPISEHNRLYWYRQTLGQGPEFLTYFQNEAQLEKSRLLSDRFSAERPKGSFSTLEIQRTEQGDSAMYLCASSPLQGPRAEAFFGQGTRLTVV.